The sequence of this T cell receptor (beta chain) was determined in a study of blood T cell repertoires in COVID-19 (dated by TCRdb to about 2020). Regarding the research as a whole: The collaborator samples originated in the United States, Italy and Spain and spanned the acute and convalescent phases of COVID-19. A freely available public database, intended as a resource for researchers studying the immune response to SARS-CoV-2, is where the repertoires were released. Where available, HLA class I and class II types were taken from metadata supplied by the sample provider and were not determined by assay-based typing. Deeply sampled blood TCRbeta repertoires from subjects exposed to, actively infected with, or recovered from COVID-19 were included in the dataset. The samples were drawn from the first 160 participants of the ongoing ImmuneRACE study and from 950 to 1,500 subjects provided by 6 global collaborators. Sample metadata almost always included a de-identified subject ID, COVID-19 status, age in years and sex. The material from the prospective study consisted of cDNA or gDNA derived from T cells, B-cell-depleted T cells, or PBMCs.

The research as a whole found: The amount of clinical and demographic metadata varied by source and participant and was provided uncurated.

The cysteine opens and the phenylalanine closes a CDR3 of 13 amino acids. CDR3 DNA only is kept here, 39 bases in frame from base 1. V has 2 bases trimmed and J has 4 bases trimmed; junction bases matching no gene number 4. Per the germline V gene, SQVTM is the CDR1 and ANQGSEA is the CDR2. Notes on this clone: It has no known antigen specificity. No much larger clone exists at a distance of one base, and base qualities are not known.

Participants in the prospective study were aged about 18 to 95 years, lived in under 30 United States geographic areas, and enrolled through a virtual design. In the prospective study, cohorts were assigned on the basis of participant-reported clinical history obtained from a screening survey and a study questionnaire. In the prospective study, whole blood, serum and a nasopharyngeal or oropharyngeal swab were collected from each participant by mobile phlebotomists. Over a 2-month period, participants in the prospective study had the option of providing additional blood draws and questionnaires. Before DNA extraction, blood samples from the prospective study were shipped at room temperature or frozen. The immunoSEQ Assay, a bias-controlled multiplex PCR, was used to amplify TCRbeta CDR3 regions from genomic DNA. Per the authors' processing: The number of nucleated cells in each sample was estimated by amplification of reference gene primers within the assay. To quantify the absolute abundance of each unique TCRbeta CDR3 rearrangement, sequence reads were collapsed and filtered. For each sample, productive Simpson clonality was calculated as the square root of Simpson's diversity index across productive rearrangements. The clones in this table, taken by TCRdb from immuneACCESS, are in-frame only. Not every clone is retained; where verified, under half of the shortfall comes from an unresolved V gene, and the cause of the rest is unknown. Clonal size and the V and J genes are those of that table, whereas D and trimming came from the DNA. A total of approximately 180,000 clones appear in this sample, nearly 90% of them only once. The ten largest clones represent approximately 2.3% of the sample.

The rearranged chain carries TRBV29-1 and TRBJ1-1, with 7 bases in between that match TRBD1. This sequence originates from a woman between 40 and 55 years old with acute COVID-19. Sequencing was carried out using PBMCs or T cells enriched from blood (not recorded which). The CDR3 region: CSVERQGSTEAFF. The sequenced DNA: TGCAGCGTTGAAAGACAGGGAAGCACTGAAGCTTTCTTT.